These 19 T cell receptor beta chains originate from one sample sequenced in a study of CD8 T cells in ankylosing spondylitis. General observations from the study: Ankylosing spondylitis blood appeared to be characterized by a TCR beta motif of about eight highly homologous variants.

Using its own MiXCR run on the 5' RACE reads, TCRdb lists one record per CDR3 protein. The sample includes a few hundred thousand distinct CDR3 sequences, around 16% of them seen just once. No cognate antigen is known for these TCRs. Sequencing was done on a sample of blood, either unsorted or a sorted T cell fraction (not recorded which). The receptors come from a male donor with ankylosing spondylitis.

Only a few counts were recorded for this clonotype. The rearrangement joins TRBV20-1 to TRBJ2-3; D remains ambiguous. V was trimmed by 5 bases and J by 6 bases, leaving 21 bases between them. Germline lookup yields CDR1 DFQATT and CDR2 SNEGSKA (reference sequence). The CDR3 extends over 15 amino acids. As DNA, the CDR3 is TGCAGTGCTGTGCGAATGATTGTATCGGCGGATACGCAGTATTTT. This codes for CSAVRMIVSADTQYF.

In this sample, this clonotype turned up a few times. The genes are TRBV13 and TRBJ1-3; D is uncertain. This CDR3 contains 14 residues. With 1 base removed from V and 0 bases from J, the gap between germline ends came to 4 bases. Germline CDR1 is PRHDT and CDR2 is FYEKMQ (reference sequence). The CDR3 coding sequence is TGTGCCAGCAGCTTAGAGAACTCTGGAAACACCATATATTTT. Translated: CASSLENSGNTIYF.

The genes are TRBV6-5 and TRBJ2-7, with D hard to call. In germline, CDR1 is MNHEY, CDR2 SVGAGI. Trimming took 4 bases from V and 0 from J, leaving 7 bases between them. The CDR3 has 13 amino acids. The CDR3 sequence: CASSSPFSYEQYF. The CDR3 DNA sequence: TGTGCCAGCAGTTCCCCATTCTCCTACGAGCAGTACTTC.

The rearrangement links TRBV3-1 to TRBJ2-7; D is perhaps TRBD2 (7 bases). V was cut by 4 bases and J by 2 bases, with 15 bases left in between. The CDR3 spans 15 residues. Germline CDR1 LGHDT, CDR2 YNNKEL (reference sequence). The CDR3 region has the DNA TGTGCCAGCAGCCTAATGGGGGGGCATACCTACGAGCAGTACTTC. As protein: CASSLMGGHTYEQYF.

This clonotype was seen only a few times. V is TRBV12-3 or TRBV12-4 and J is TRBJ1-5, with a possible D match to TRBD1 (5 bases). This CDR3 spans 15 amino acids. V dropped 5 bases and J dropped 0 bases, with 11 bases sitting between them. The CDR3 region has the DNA TGTGCCAGCAGTGGGGACGGAAATAGCAATCAGCCCCAGCATTTT. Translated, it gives CASSGDGNSNQPQHF.

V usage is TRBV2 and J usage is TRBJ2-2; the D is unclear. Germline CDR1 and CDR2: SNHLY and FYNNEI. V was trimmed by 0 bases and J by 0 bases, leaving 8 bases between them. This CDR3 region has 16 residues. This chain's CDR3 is CASSEAAFANTGELFF. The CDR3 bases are TGTGCCAGCAGTGAAGCGGCGTTCGCGAACACCGGGGAGCTGTTTTTT.

The CDR3 region is CASKGTYSTDTQYF. Here the CDR3 DNA reads TGTGCCAGCAAAGGGACGTACAGCACAGATACGCAGTATTTT. This chain links TRBV28 with TRBJ2-3; D may be TRBD1 or TRBD2 (5 bases each). V lost 7 bases, J lost 0 bases, and 11 bases lay in between. The CDR3 consists of 14 residues. Germline V gene data show CDR1 as MDHEN and CDR2 as SYDVKM.

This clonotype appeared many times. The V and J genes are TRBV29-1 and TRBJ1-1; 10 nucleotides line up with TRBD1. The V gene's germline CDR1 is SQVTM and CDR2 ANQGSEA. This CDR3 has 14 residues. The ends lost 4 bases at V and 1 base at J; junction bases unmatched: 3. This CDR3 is CSVVGTGENTEAFF. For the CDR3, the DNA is TGCAGCGTTGTGGGGACAGGGGAGAACACTGAAGCTTTCTTT.

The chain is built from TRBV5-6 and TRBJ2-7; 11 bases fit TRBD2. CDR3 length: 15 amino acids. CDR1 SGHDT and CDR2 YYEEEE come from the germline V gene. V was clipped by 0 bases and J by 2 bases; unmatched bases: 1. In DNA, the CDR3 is TGTGCCAGCAGCTTGGAGACTAGCGGGGCCTACGAGCAGTACTTC. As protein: CASSLETSGAYEQYF.

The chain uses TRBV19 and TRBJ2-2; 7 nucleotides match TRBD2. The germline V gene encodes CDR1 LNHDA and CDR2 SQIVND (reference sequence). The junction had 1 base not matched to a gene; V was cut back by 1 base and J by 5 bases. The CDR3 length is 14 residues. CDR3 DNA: TGTGCCAGTAGTATAGTCGGGGGGACCGGGGAGCTGTTTTTT. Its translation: CASSIVGGTGELFF.

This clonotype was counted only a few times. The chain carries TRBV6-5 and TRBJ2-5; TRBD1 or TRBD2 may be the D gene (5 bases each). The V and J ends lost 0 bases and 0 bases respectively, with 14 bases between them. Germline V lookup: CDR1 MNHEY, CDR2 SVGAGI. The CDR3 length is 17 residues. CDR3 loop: CASSYSGRVGDQETQYF. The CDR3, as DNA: TGTGCCAGCAGTTACTCCGGACGGGTGGGGGACCAAGAGACCCAGTACTTC.

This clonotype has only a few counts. The CDR3 sequence is CASSPTGTETYNEQFF. The DNA of the CDR3 is TGTGCCAGCAGCCCCACAGGTACAGAGACTTACAATGAGCAGTTCTTC. The gene calls are TRBV7-9 and TRBJ2-1, with a weak D call TRBD1 (5 bases). The V and J ends lost 5 bases and 4 bases respectively, with 18 bases between them. This CDR3 region has 16 residues. CDR1 is SEHNR and CDR2 is FQNEAQ in the germline V gene (reference sequence). Full variable domain (missing parts from reference TRBV7-9 and TRBJ2-1): DTGVSQNPRHKITKRGQNVTFRCDPISEHNRLYWYRQTLGQGPEFLTYFQNEAQLEKSRLLSDRFSAERPKGSFSTLEIQRTEQGDSAMYLCASSPTGTETYNEQFFGPGTRLTVL.

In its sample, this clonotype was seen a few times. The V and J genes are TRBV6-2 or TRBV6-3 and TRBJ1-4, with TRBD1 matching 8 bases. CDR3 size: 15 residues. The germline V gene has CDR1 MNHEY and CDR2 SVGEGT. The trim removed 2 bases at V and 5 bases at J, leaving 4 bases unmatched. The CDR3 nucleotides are TGTGCCAGCAGTTACCCGCGACAGGGGAATGAAAAACTGTTTTTT. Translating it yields CASSYPRQGNEKLFF.

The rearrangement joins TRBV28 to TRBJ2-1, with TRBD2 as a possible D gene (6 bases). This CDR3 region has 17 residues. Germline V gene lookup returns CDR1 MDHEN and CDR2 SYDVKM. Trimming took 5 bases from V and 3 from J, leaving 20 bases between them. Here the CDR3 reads CASSPIYSGVFYNEQFF. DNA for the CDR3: TGTGCCAGCAGTCCGATCTACTCGGGAGTCTTCTACAATGAGCAGTTCTTC.

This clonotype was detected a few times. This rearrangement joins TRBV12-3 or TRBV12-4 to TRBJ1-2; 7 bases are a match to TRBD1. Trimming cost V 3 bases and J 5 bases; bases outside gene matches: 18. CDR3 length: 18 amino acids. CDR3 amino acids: CASSFGIRDSGLVYGYTF. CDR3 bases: TGTGCCAGCAGTTTTGGGATACGGGACAGTGGGTTGGTATATGGCTACACCTTC.

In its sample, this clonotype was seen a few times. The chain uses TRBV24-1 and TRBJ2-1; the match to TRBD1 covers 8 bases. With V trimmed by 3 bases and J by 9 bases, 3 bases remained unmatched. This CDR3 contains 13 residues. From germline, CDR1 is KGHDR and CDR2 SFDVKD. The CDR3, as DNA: TGTGCCACCAGTGATCTGACAGGGGTTGAGCAGTTCTTC. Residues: CATSDLTGVEQFF.

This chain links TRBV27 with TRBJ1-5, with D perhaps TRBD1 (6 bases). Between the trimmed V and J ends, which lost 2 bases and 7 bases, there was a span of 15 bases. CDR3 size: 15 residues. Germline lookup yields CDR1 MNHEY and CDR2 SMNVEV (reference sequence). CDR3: CASSLDSGARQPQHF. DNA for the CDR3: TGTGCCAGCAGTTTAGACTCAGGGGCCAGGCAGCCCCAGCATTTT.

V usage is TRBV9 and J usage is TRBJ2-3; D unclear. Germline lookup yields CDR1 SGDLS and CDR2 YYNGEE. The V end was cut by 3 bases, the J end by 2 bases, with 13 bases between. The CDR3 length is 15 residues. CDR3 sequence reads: CASSDDGASTDTQYF. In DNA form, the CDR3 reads TGTGCCAGCAGCGACGACGGTGCCTCCACAGATACGCAGTATTTT.

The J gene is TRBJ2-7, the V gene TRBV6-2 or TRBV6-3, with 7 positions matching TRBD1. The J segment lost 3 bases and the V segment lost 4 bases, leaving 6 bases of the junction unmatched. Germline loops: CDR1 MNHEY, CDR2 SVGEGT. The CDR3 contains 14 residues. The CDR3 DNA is TGTGCCAGCAGTTCCTGGGACAGCCACTACGAGCAGTACTTC. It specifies CASSSWDSHYEQYF.